The T cell receptor (beta chain) under discussion was sequenced for a study of T cells in Graves' hyperthyroidism and ophthalmopathy. Amplification yielded TCR beta CDR3 regions, with RNA transcripts as the source. In the first-round RT-PCR of the TCR CDR3, the HTBI primer set was used. One entry per CDR3 protein results from TCRdb running MiXCR on the multiplex PCR reads. The sample records around 200,000 distinct CDR3 sequences, about 18% being singletons. Broader study findings: Appearing also in blood were most of the thyroid clonotypes expanded above 0.001.

CDR1 LNHDA and CDR2 SQIVND come from the germline V gene (reference sequence). This CDR3 is 13 amino acids long. With 5 bases removed from V and 12 bases from J, the gap between germline ends came to 17 bases. The table lists this clonotype with many counts. Its antigen is still unknown. This TCR was recovered from a woman in her forties or fifties with Graves' hyperthyroidism. The gene calls are TRBV19 and TRBJ2-1, with D perhaps TRBD1 (5 bases). The specimen was blood. The CDR3: CASSLTREGGQFF. The DNA for the CDR3 is TGTGCCAGTAGTTTGACCAGGGAAGGCGGGCAGTTCTTC.